This T cell receptor (beta chain) was captured in a study of blood T cells in healthy people across ages. Study-wide points: Roughly linear age-related decline in beta diversity appeared, significant by age approximately 40. Comparison with aged donors showed that long-lived donors had more naive CD4+ cells and higher diversity.

A second roughly 6 to 11 cycle PCR used barcoded and J-beta primers. A tag from a template-switch adaptor with 12 random nucleotides marked each cDNA molecule. In TCRdb, the 5' RACE reads were re-called with MiXCR into one record per CDR3 protein. In the table there are 1.5 million to 2 million distinct CDR3 sequences, roughly 30% of which are singletons. As to this clonotype: Its antigen remains unknown.

Per sample, no less than 5 micrograms of total RNA were extracted. Per germline, CDR1 SGHDT and CDR2 YYEEEE. The CDR3 totals 13 residues. V lost 2 bases, J lost 8 bases, and 13 bases lay in between. This TCR came from a woman aged 25 to 39 in good health. The sequencing sample was made of blood. The rearrangement links TRBV5-6 to TRBJ1-2; no firm D call. The CDR3: CASSLRTLGGYTF. CDR3 sequence (DNA): TGTGCCAGCAGCTTAAGGACCCTCGGCGGCTACACCTTC.